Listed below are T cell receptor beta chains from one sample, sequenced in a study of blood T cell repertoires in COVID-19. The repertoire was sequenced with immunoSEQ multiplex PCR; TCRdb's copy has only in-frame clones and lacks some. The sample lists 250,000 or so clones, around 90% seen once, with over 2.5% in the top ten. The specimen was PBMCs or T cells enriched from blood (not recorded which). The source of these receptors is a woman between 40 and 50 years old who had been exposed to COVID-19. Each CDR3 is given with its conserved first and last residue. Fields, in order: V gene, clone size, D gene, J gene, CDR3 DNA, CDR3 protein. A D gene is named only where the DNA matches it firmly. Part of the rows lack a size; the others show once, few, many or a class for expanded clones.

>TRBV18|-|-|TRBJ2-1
TGTGCCAGCTCACCTTCCCGGAATGAGCAGTTCTTC
CASSPSRNEQFF
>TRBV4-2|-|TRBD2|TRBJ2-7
TGTGCCAGCAGCCTTTCTGTGTGGACTAGCGGCCCCTACGAGCAGTACTTC
CASSLSVWTSGPYEQYF
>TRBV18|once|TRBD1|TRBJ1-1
TGTGCCAGCTCGCCCGACAGGGCCACTGAAGCTTTCTTT
CASSPDRATEAFF
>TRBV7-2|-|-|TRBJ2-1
TGTGCCAGCACCACGGACTACTACAATGAGCAGTTCTTC
CASTTDYYNEQFF
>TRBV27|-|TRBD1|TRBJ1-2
TGTGCCAGCAGTCGAGACCCAAGTATAGGACAGGGAACCCGATCCAACTATGGCTACACCTTC
CASSRDPSIGQGTRSNYGYTF
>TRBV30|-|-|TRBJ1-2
TGTGCCTGGAGTGTTCCAGGGTCGGGTTCTGGCTACACCTTC
CAWSVPGSGSGYTF
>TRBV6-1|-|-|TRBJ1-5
TGTGCCAGCAGTGAAAGGACAGATAGCAATCAGCCCCAGCATTTT
CASSERTDSNQPQHF
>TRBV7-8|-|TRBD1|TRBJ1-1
TGTGCCAGCAGCTGGAGGGACAGGGGGGTCGTGGCTTTCTTT
CASSWRDRGVVAFF
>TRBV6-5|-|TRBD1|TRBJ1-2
TGTGCCAGCAGTCCCAACACAGGGGTCGGCTACACCTTC
CASSPNTGVGYTF
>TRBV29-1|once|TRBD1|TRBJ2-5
TGCAGCGTTGACACCGGGACAGGGGGCTTAGAGACCCAGTACTTC
CSVDTGTGGLETQYF
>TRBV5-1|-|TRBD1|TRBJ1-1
TGCGCCAGCAGCCCCACGCTGACAGGGATGAACACTGAAGCTTTCTTT
CASSPTLTGMNTEAFF
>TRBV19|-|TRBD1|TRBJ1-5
TGTGCCAGTAGTATATTTGTCAGGGGGGACAATCAGCCCCAGCATTTT
CASSIFVRGDNQPQHF
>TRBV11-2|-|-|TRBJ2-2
TGTGCCAGCAGCTGGGGCGGGGTGAACACCGGGGAGCTGTTTTTT
CASSWGGVNTGELFF
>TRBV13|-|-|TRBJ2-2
TGTGCCAGCAGCTTAGTGGCAGGGGCGTCCGGGGAGCTGTTTTTT
CASSLVAGASGELFF
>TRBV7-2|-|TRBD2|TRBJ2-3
TGTGCCAGCAGCCTAAGACTAGCGGGGGCCGGGACAGATACGCAGTATTTT
CASSLRLAGAGTDTQYF
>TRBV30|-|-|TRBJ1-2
TGTGCCTGGAGTGTCACGGGACTGGGCGGCTACACCTTC
CAWSVTGLGGYTF
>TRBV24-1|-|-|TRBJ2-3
TGTGCCACCAGCGGAGCGGAACCCTCGGATACGCAGTATTTT
CATSGAEPSDTQYF
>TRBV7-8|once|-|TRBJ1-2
TGTGCCAGCAGCCTCCTTTATGGCTACACCTTC
CASSLLYGYTF
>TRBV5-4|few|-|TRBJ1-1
TGTGCCAGCAGCTTGTCGGTATCAGGGGCCGAAGCTTTCTTT
CASSLSVSGAEAFF
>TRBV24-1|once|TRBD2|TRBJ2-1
TGTGCCACCAGTGATTCGGGGGGGGGCTACAATGAGCAGTTCTTC
CATSDSGGGYNEQFF
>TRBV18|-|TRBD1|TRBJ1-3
TGTGCCAGCTCACCACCGGGGACAGACCGAAACACCATATATTTT
CASSPPGTDRNTIYF